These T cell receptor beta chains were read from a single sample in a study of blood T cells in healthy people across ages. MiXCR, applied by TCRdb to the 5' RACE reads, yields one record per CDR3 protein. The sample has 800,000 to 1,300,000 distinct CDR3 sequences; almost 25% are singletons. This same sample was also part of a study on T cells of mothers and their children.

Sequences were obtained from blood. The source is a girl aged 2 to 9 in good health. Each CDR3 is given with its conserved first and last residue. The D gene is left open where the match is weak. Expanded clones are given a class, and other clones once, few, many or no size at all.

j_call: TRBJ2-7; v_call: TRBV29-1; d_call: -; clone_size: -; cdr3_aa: CSVVYSDRYYEQYF; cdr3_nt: TGCAGCGTCGTGTACTCGGACAGATACTACGAGCAGTACTTC
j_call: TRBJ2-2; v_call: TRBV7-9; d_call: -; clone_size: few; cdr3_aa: CASQTTGELFF; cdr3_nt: TGTGCCAGCCAGACGACCGGGGAGCTGTTTTTT
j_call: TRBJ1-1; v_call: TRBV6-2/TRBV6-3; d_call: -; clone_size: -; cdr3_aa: CAVKEENTEAFF; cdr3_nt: TGTGCCGTAAAAGAAGAGAACACTGAAGCTTTCTTT
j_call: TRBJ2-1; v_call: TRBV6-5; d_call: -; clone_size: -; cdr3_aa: CASSNTGAPEFF; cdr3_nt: TGTGCCAGCAGTAACACCGGGGCCCCAGAGTTCTTC
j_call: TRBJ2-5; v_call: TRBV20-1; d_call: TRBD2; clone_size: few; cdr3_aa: CSATDSSGGEETQYF; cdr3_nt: TGCAGTGCTACGGACTCTAGCGGGGGGGAAGAGACCCAGTACTTC
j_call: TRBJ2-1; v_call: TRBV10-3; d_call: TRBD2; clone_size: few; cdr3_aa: CAISESSGRAGNEQFF; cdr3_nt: TGTGCCATCAGTGAGTCGAGCGGGAGGGCCGGGAATGAGCAGTTCTTC
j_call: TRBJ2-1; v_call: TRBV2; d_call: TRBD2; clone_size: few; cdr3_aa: CASVGTAAGGIRSYNEQFF; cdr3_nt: TGTGCCAGCGTGGGGACGGCAGCGGGGGGGATCAGGTCCTACAATGAGCAGTTCTTC
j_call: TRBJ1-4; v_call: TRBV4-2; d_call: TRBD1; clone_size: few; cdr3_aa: CASSPDRDYEKLFF; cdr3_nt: TGTGCCAGCAGCCCCGACAGGGATTATGAAAAACTGTTTTTT
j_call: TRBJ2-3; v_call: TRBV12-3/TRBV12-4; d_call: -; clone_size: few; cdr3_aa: CASSQPPGPGTDTQYF; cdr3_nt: TGTGCCAGCAGTCAACCCCCAGGTCCCGGCACAGATACGCAGTATTTT
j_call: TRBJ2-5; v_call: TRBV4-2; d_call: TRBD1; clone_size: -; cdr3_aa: CASSPDRVNRNEQLF; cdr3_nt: TGTGCCAGCAGCCCCGACAGGGTTAATAGGAATGAGCAGCTCTTC
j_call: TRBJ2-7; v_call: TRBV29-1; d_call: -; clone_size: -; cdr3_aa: CSVVFGGRYEQYF; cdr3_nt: TGCAGCGTTGTATTTGGTGGGCGGTACGAGCAGTACTTC
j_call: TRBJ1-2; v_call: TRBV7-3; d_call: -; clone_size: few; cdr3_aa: CASSSAGSSDGYTF; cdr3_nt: TGTGCCAGCAGCTCCGCAGGGAGTTCAGATGGCTACACCTTC
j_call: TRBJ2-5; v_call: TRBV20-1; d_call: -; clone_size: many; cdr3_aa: CSASFRERSETQYF; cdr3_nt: TGCAGTGCTAGTTTCCGGGAGAGGTCAGAGACCCAGTACTTC
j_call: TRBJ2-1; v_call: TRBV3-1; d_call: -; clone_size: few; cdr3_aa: CASRPGQSSYNEQFF; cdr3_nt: TGTGCCAGCAGACCTGGACAAAGCTCCTACAATGAGCAGTTCTTC
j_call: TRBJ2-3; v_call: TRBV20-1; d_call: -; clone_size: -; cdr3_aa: CSAMRGGRTDTQYF; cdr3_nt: TGCAGTGCTATGAGGGGGGGCAGGACAGATACGCAGTATTTT
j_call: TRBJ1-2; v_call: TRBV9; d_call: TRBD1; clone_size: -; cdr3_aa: CASSDATGYYGYTF; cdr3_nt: TGTGCCAGCAGCGACGCGACAGGGTACTATGGCTACACCTTC
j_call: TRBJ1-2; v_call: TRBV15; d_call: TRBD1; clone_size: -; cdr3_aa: CATSTDRGGYGYTF; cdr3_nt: TGTGCCACCAGCACAGACAGGGGTGGCTATGGCTACACCTTC
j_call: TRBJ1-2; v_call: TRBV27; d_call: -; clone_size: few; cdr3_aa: CASSLRGPHYGYTF; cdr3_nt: TGTGCCAGCAGTTTACGAGGGCCACATTATGGCTACACCTTC
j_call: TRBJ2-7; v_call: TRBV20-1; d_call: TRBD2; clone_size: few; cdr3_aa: CSARDFSGGYEQYF; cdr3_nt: TGCAGTGCTAGAGATTTCAGCGGGGGCTACGAGCAGTACTTC
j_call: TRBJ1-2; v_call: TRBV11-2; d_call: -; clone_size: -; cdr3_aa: CASSGHLYGYTF; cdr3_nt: TGTGCCAGCAGCGGACACCTCTATGGCTACACCTTC
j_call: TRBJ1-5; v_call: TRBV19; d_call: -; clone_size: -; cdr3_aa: CASSMPLRHQPQHF; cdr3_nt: TGTGCTAGTAGTATGCCCCTGAGGCATCAGCCCCAGCATTTT
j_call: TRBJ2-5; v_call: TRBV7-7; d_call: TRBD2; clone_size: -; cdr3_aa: CASSQGLAGGAGETQYF; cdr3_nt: TGTGCTAGCAGCCAGGGACTAGCGGGAGGGGCTGGAGAGACCCAGTACTTC
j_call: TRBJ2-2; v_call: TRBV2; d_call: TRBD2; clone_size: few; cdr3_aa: CASSDRSGRNTGELFF; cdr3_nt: TGTGCCAGCAGTGACCGTAGCGGGCGAAACACCGGGGAGCTGTTTTTT
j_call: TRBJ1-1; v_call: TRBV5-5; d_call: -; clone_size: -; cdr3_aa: CASSSDLFLLGENTEAFF; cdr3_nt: TGTGCCAGCAGCTCTGACTTGTTTCTATTGGGTGAAAACACTGAAGCTTTCTTT
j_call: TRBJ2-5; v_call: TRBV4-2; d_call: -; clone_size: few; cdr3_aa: CASSQHPTETQYF; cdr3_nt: TGTGCCAGCAGCCAACATCCGACAGAGACCCAGTACTTC
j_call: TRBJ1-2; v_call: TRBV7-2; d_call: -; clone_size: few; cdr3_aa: CASSTGTGYYGYTF; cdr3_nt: TGTGCCAGCAGTACCGGGACGGGCTACTATGGCTACACCTTC
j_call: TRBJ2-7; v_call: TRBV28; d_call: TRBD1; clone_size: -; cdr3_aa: CASRLGQGSYEQYF; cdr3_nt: TGTGCCAGCAGACTCGGACAGGGCTCCTACGAGCAGTACTTC
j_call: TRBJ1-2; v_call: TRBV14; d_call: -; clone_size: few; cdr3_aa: CASSQDLGDYGYTF; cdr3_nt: TGTGCCAGCAGCCAAGATTTGGGTGACTATGGCTACACCTTC
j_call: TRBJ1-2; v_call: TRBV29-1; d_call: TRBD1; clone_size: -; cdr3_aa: CSVEGNRGQGGYGYTF; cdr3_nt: TGCAGCGTTGAGGGGAATCGGGGACAGGGAGGCTATGGCTACACCTTC
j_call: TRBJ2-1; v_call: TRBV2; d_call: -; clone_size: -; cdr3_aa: CAFPSGSSYNEQFF; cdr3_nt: TGTGCCTTCCCAAGCGGCAGCTCCTACAATGAGCAGTTCTTC
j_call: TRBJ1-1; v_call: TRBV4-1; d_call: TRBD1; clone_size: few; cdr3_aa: CASSQPGTGAEAFF; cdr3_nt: TGCGCCAGCAGCCAGCCCGGGACAGGGGCCGAAGCTTTCTTT
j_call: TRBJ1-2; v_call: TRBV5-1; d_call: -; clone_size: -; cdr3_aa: CASSLGIGDASGGYTF; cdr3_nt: TGCGCCAGCAGCTTGGGTATCGGGGACGCGTCCGGTGGCTACACCTTC
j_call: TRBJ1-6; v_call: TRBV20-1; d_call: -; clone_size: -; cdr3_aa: CSARGGGSSYNSPLHF; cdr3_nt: TGCAGTGCTAGAGGGGGAGGGAGCTCCTATAATTCACCCCTCCACTTT
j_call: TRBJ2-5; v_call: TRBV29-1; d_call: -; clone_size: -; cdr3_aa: CSVALLKETQYF; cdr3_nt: TGCAGCGTTGCCTTACTAAAAGAGACCCAGTACTTC